This T cell receptor beta chain was sequenced for a study of T cells in Graves' hyperthyroidism and ophthalmopathy. Study-wide context: Peripheral blood was obtained at initial diagnosis, preceding any treatment.

TCR beta CDR3 sequences were amplified from RNA transcripts. The primer set for the first-round RT-PCR of the TCR CDR3 was HTBI. From the multiplex PCR reads, TCRdb called clonotypes with MiXCR, one entry per CDR3 protein. The table has over 550,000 distinct CDR3 sequences, roughly 17% seen once. Patients were aged 18 to 65, had disease duration under 2 months, and had newly diagnosed hyperthyroidism. Trimming at V came to 0 bases and at J to 0 bases, leaving 5 bases not matched to a gene. Looked up from germline, CDR1 is SGHRS and CDR2 is YFSETQ. The CDR3 loop spans 17 amino acids. Study-wide results and limits: Among thyroid clonotypes expanded above 0.001, most also appeared in blood.

This clonotype occurred a few times. Its specificity is unknown. This clonotype originated in a woman younger than 35 with Graves' hyperthyroidism. The genes are TRBV5-1 and TRBJ1-1, with 10 nucleotides matching TRBD1. The specimen was blood. CDR3 coding DNA: TGCGCCAGCAGCTTGGATTGGGACAGGGGAATGAACACTGAAGCTTTCTTT. As protein: CASSLDWDRGMNTEAFF.